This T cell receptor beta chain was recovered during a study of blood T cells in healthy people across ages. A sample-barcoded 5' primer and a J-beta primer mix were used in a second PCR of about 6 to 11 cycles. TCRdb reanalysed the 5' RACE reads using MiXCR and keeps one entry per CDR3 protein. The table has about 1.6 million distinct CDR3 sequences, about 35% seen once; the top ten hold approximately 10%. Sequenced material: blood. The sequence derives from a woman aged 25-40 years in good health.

In DNA, the CDR3 is TGTGCCAGCAGCTTAGTTCCAGGGGGTGAAAAACTGTTTTTT. This encodes CASSLVPGGEKLFF. The chain uses TRBV7-2 and TRBJ1-4, with 7 positions matching TRBD1. The CDR3 extends over 14 amino acids. Trimming took 1 base from V and 7 from J; bases not matched to a gene: 3. Germline CDR1 reads SGHTA; CDR2 reads FQGNSA.